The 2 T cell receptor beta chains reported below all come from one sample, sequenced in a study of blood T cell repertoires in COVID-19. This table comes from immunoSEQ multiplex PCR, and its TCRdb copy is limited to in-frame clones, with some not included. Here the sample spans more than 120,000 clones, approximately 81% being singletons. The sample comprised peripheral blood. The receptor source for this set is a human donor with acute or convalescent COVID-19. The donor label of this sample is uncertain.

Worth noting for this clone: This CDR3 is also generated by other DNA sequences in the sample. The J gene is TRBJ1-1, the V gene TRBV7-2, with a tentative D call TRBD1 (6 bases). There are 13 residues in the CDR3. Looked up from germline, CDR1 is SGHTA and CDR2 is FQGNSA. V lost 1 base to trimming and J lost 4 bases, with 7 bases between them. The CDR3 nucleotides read TGTGCCAGCAGCTTAGGAGGGGGCACTGAAGCTTTCTTT. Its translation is CASSLGGGTEAFF. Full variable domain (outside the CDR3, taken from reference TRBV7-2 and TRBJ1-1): GAGVSQSPSNKVTEKGKDVELRCDPISGHTALYWYRQSLGQGLEFLIYFQGNSAPDKSGLPSDRFSAERTGGSVSTLTIQRTQQEDSAVYLCASSLGGGTEAFFGQGTRLTVV.

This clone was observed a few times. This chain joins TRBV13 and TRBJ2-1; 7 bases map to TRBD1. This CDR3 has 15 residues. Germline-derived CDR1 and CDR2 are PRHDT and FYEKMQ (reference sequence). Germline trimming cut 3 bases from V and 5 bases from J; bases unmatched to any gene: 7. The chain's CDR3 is CASSFFMGQHNEQFF. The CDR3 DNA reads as TGTGCCAGCAGCTTTTTTATGGGACAGCACAATGAGCAGTTCTTC.